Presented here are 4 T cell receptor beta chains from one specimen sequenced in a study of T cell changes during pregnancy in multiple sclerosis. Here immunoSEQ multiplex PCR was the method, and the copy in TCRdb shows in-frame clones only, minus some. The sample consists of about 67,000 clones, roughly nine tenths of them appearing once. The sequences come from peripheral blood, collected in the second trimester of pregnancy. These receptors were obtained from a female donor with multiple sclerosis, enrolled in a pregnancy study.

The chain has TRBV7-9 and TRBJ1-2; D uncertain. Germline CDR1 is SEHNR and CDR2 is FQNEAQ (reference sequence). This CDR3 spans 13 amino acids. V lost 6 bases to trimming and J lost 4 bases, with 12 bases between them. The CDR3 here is CASSPPTIYGYTF. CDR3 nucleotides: TGTGCCAGCAGTCCTCCCACAATCTATGGCTACACCTTC.

CDR3 bases: TGTGCCAGTAGTAGTTCTACAGGCTCCTACGAGCAGTACTTC. Encoded protein: CASSSSTGSYEQYF. V gene TRBV19 combines with J gene TRBJ2-7; D is perhaps TRBD1 (5 bases). Germline V lookup: CDR1 LNHDA, CDR2 SQIVND (reference sequence). V lost 4 bases, J lost 0 bases, and 10 bases lay in between. There are 14 residues in the CDR3.

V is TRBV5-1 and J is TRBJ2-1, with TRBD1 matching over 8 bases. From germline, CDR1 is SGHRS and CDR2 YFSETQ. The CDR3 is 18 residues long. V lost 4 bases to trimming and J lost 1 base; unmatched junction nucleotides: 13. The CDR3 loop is CASSKNTRDRMSYNEQFF. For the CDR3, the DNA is TGCGCCAGCAGCAAGAACACTCGGGACAGGATGTCCTACAATGAGCAGTTCTTC.

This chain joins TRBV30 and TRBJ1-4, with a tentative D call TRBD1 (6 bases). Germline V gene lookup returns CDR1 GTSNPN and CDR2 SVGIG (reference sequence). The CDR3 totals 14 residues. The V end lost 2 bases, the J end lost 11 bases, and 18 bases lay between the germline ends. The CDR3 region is CAWSRSSGRGKLFF. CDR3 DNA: TGTGCCTGGAGTAGGAGTTCCGGAAGGGGGAAACTGTTTTTT.